The rows below give T cell receptor beta chains drawn from one sample of a study of regulatory T cells in long-lasting Graves disease. Using its own MiXCR run on the multiplex PCR reads, TCRdb lists one record per CDR3 protein. The sample lists a few hundred thousand distinct CDR3 sequences, roughly 12% occurring once. In addition, the sample was reused for a study of T cells in Graves' hyperthyroidism and ophthalmopathy.

This specimen was peripheral blood mononuclear cells (PBMCs), taken at new diagnosis, from a patient treated with antithyroid drugs. The receptors were sampled from a young man with Graves disease. Each CDR3 is given with its conserved first and last residue. The D gene is left open where the match is weak. Where a row states a size, it is once, few, many or the class of an expanded clone; other rows omit it.

-	few	TRBJ1-2	TRBV30	TGTGCCTGGGGGTTTGGAGGCCGTTCGGGCTACACCTTC	CAWGFGGRSGYTF
TRBD2	-	TRBJ2-1	TRBV6-5	TGTGCCAGCAGTTACTCCAGTGGCGGGAGCAATGAGCAGTTCTTC	CASSYSSGGSNEQFF
TRBD2	many	TRBJ2-5	TRBV20-1	TGCAGTGCTCCCAGGAGCGGGGGAGGAGAGACCCAGTACTTC	CSAPRSGGGETQYF
TRBD1	-	TRBJ2-6	TRBV9	TGTGCCAGCAGCGTTCGGGACAGGGGTTCCGGGGCCAACGTCCTGACTTTC	CASSVRDRGSGANVLTF
TRBD2	-	TRBJ2-7	TRBV6-1	TGTGCCAGCAGGACTAGCGGGAGGTCCGAGCAGTACTTC	CASRTSGRSEQYF
-	many	TRBJ2-1	TRBV11-2	TGTGCCAGCAGCTTAGGGGGGACTGGGGGACCCTACAATGAGCAGTTCTTC	CASSLGGTGGPYNEQFF
-	many	TRBJ1-5	TRBV12-3/TRBV12-4	TGTGCCAGCAGTTTCACTCGGGAGGGTAATCAGCCCCAGCATTTT	CASSFTREGNQPQHF
-	many	TRBJ2-3	TRBV10-3	TGTGCCATCAGTGATGGGAGAGCAGGAACAGATACGCAGTATTTT	CAISDGRAGTDTQYF
-	many	TRBJ2-3	TRBV27	TGTGCCAGCAGTCTGACCTCCATGCCTCAGTATTTT	CASSLTSMPQYF
-	-	TRBJ1-5	TRBV6-1	TGTGCCAGCAGTGCTAGGACAAATAGCAATCAGCCCCAGCATTTT	CASSARTNSNQPQHF
TRBD1	few	TRBJ2-7	TRBV20-1	TGCAGTGCCGCGGACAGGGGGCGCGAGCAGTACTTC	CSAADRGREQYF
-	many	TRBJ2-1	TRBV5-1	TGCGCCAGCAGCTGGTCGGGACTCCACCAATTCAATGAGCAGTTCTTC	CASSWSGLHQFNEQFF
-	many	TRBJ2-5	TRBV19	TGTGCCAGTAGCAGCACGCGGCAAAAGGGGGAGACCCAGTACTTC	CASSSTRQKGETQYF
-	few	TRBJ2-5	TRBV13	TGTGCCAGCAGCGGGCGGGGGCCCGAGACCCAGTACTTC	CASSGRGPETQYF
-	many	TRBJ1-2	TRBV5-5	TGTGCCAGCAGTACGAACTATGGCTACACCTTC	CASSTNYGYTF
-	-	TRBJ1-1	TRBV10-3	TGTGCCATCTTGGAATCACGGGGCACTGAAGCTTTCTTT	CAILESRGTEAFF
TRBD1	many	TRBJ1-1	TRBV18	TGTGCCAGCTCACCATCAGGGGGAGGGACTGAAGCTTTCTTT	CASSPSGGGTEAFF
-	many	TRBJ2-2	TRBV20-1	TGCAGTGCTAGAGACCAGCCGAACACCGGGGAGCTGTTTTTT	CSARDQPNTGELFF
TRBD1	many	TRBJ1-5	TRBV6-2/TRBV6-3	TGTGCCAGCAGTGAAGAAGCGACAGGGGGCGATCAGCCCCAGCATTTT	CASSEEATGGDQPQHF
TRBD2	few	TRBJ2-7	TRBV18	TGTGCCAGCTCACCACGGGCCGGGACTAGAAACGAGCAGTACTTC	CASSPRAGTRNEQYF
-	many	TRBJ2-5	TRBV5-1	TGCGCCAGCAGTAGGACAGTCGAGACCCAGTACTTC	CASSRTVETQYF
-	many	TRBJ1-1	TRBV2	TGTGCCAGCAGAGCGACAGGTTGGTTGAACACTGAAGCTTTCTTT	CASRATGWLNTEAFF
-	few	TRBJ2-7	TRBV12-3/TRBV12-4	TGTGCCAGCAGTAAGCGGGACAGGCCAACCTACGAGCAGTACTTC	CASSKRDRPTYEQYF
TRBD2	few	TRBJ2-1	TRBV20-1	TGCAGTGCTAGGGACACTAGCGGGAGCTCCTACAATGAGCAGTTCTTC	CSARDTSGSSYNEQFF
-	many	TRBJ2-3	TRBV20-1	TGCAGTGCTAGAGGCAGAATCCCCCCAGATACGCAGTATTTT	CSARGRIPPDTQYF
-	-	TRBJ2-5	TRBV12-3/TRBV12-4	TGTGCCAGCAGGCCCTTAGAGAGTAGCGGAGAGGGGGAGACCCAGTACTTC	CASRPLESSGEGETQYF
-	-	TRBJ2-3	TRBV12-3/TRBV12-4	TGTGCCAGCAGCATAGGGGATACGCAGTATTTT	CASSIGDTQYF
-	many	TRBJ2-3	TRBV28	TGTGCCAGCAGTTTAGACAGTCCCACAGATACGCAGTATTTT	CASSLDSPTDTQYF
-	few	TRBJ1-3	TRBV29-1	TGCAGCGTGGGACCGAGCTCTGGAAACACCATATATTTT	CSVGPSSGNTIYF
-	-	TRBJ2-7	TRBV27	TGTGCCAGCAGGAAACAGGCCTCCTACGAGCAGTACTTC	CASRKQASYEQYF
-	many	TRBJ1-1	TRBV24-1	TGTGCCACCAGTGATTCACCCACTGAAGCTTTCTTT	CATSDSPTEAFF
TRBD1	many	TRBJ2-7	TRBV12-3/TRBV12-4	TGTGCCAGCAGTGGAGGGACAGGGTTGGGGGAGCAGTACTTC	CASSGGTGLGEQYF
TRBD2	many	TRBJ2-2	TRBV14	TGTGCCAGCAGCCAAGGTCGGATAGCGGGAGCCGGGGAGCTGTTTTTT	CASSQGRIAGAGELFF
-	few	TRBJ2-3	TRBV5-1	TGCGCCAGCAGCTTGCGGCGGAGCCTTAGCACAGATACGCAGTATTTT	CASSLRRSLSTDTQYF
-	-	TRBJ1-1	TRBV18	TGTGCCAGCTCAAAACAGGGTACTGAAGCTTTCTTT	CASSKQGTEAFF
-	few	TRBJ2-2	TRBV19	TGTGCCAGCCAGGGAGAGGGGTGGAACACCGGGGAGCTGTTTTTT	CASQGEGWNTGELFF
-	many	TRBJ2-5	TRBV7-2	TGTGCCAGCAGCTTATCCCTCACTTCGGGACGGCAAGAGACCCAGTACTTC	CASSLSLTSGRQETQYF
-	-	TRBJ1-5	TRBV29-1	TGCAGCGTCGCGGCCGGTAGCAATCAGCCCCAGCATTTT	CSVAAGSNQPQHF
-	many	TRBJ2-2	TRBV10-1	TGCGCCAGCACAAGCGGGCGCGAAGGTGGGACCGGGGAGCTGTTTTTT	CASTSGREGGTGELFF
-	many	TRBJ2-1	TRBV27	TGTGCCAGCAGCACCATAGGAAGCTCCTACAATGAGCAGTTCTTC	CASSTIGSSYNEQFF